The 4 T cell receptor beta chains reported below all come from one sample, sequenced in a study of blood T cell repertoires in COVID-19. Profiling relied on immunoSEQ multiplex PCR, and the TCRdb table lists in-frame clones only, not all of them. The sample yields some 60,000 clones, about 90% seen once. The sequenced material came from peripheral blood. Receptors were obtained from a man aged 55 to 70 with acute or convalescent COVID-19.

The chain has TRBV19 and TRBJ2-7, with TRBD1 identical over 7 bases. This CDR3 region has 15 residues. The trim removed 4 bases at V and 1 base at J, leaving 7 bases unmatched. CDR1 is LNHDA and CDR2 is SQIVND in the germline V gene (reference sequence). CDR3 DNA: TGTGCCAGTAGTACCCCCGGGACAGATTCCTACGAGCAGTACTTC. It codes for CASSTPGTDSYEQYF.

This sequence joins TRBV6-6 and TRBJ2-1; TRBD2 is a possible D gene (5 bases). The CDR3 covers 12 residues. The germline V and J ends were trimmed by 6 bases and 8 bases, with 11 bases remaining between them. Germline V gene sequence: CDR1 MNHNY, CDR2 SVGAGI (reference sequence). The CDR3 sequence is CASRRLEDEQFF. DNA of the CDR3: TGTGCCAGCAGGCGGTTGGAGGATGAGCAGTTCTTC.

This sequence joins TRBV5-1 and TRBJ2-2; 7 positions agree with TRBD1. V was pared by 0 bases and J by 1 base, with 0 bases of the junction left unmatched. The CDR3 loop spans 15 amino acids. Germline V lookup: CDR1 SGHRS, CDR2 YFSETQ. The CDR3 sequence is CASSLGQGNTGELFF. The CDR3 bases are TGCGCCAGCAGCTTGGGACAGGGGAACACCGGGGAGCTGTTTTTT.

This clone appeared once. The V and J genes are TRBV9 and TRBJ2-1; D possibly corresponds to TRBD2 (7 bases). This CDR3 is 15 amino acids long. The V gene lost 0 bases and the J gene lost 10 bases, with 17 bases spanning the gap. Germline V lookup: CDR1 SGDLS, CDR2 YYNGEE. Here the CDR3 DNA reads TGTGCCAGCAGCGTAGCTACGGGGGGCGCCGGGGAGCAGTTCTTC. Protein sequence: CASSVATGGAGEQFF.